This T cell receptor (beta chain) was retrieved from a study of blood T cell repertoires in COVID-19. About the study: COVID-19 samples collected from the United States, Italy and Spain covered acute and convalescent phases.

CDR3 length: 15 amino acids. V shed 1 base and J shed 4 bases, with 14 bases lying between them. CDR1 is MNHEY and CDR2 is SMNVEV in the germline V gene (reference sequence). Categorization into cohorts depended on clinical history that participants reported. Original methodology: Amplified reference gene primers provided the basis for estimating nucleated cell counts. Only in-frame clones appear in the TCRdb table, and some are missing; sequencing was by immunoSEQ multiplex PCR. That table is the source of V, J and clone size, and D and trimming were worked out from the DNA. The top ten clones hold approximately 9.3% of a sample with roughly 370,000 clones, just under 90% of them seen once. This clone was seen only once.

The sequence was obtained from a woman aged 45-65 years who had recovered from COVID-19. V is TRBV27 and J is TRBJ2-7; D ambiguous. Sequenced input: PBMCs or T cells enriched from blood (not recorded which). The CDR3 DNA reads as TGTGCCAGCAGTTTATTGGCCCAAACCCCGTACGAGCAGTACTTC. Amino acids: CASSLLAQTPYEQYF.